The entry that follows covers one T cell receptor (beta chain) sequence. The CDR3 loop spans 15 amino acids. The germline gives CDR1 MDHEN, CDR2 SYDVKM. V was clipped by 5 bases and J by 1 base; unmatched bases: 6. These data come from a study of blood T cell repertoires in COVID-19. The wider study: The cDNA or gDNA used as material had been derived from T cells, B-cell-depleted T cells, or PBMCs.

In the original analysis: Reference gene primers were amplified, and this amplification served to estimate nucleated cell counts. The repertoire was sequenced with immunoSEQ multiplex PCR; TCRdb's copy has only in-frame clones and lacks some. The V and J calls and clone size were taken over from that table, and D and trimming were inferred from the DNA. Here the sample spans 35,000 to 50,000 clones, 90% being singletons. The sequence came from a man aged 45 to 65 with active COVID-19. Sequenced input: peripheral blood. The J gene is TRBJ2-7, the V gene TRBV28, with 9 bases matching TRBD1. The CDR3 loop reads CASSLAGTGSYEQYF. Here the CDR3 DNA reads TGTGCCAGCAGTCTCGCCGGGACAGGGTCCTACGAGCAGTACTTC.